Listed here are 23 T cell receptor beta chains from one sample, sequenced in a study of siplizumab effects on memory and regulatory T cells (dated by TCRdb to 2018 to 2020). Library preparation employed the immunoSEQ multiplex PCR assay. The table comes from immuneACCESS by way of TCRdb, which keeps in-frame sequences with V and J called. Part of the clones is missing from these tables; in studies checked, under half for an unresolved V gene and the rest for unknown reasons. This sample has nearly 85,000 clones in its table, and approximately 90% of those were observed once. The ten largest clones take up approximately 1.5% of the sample. The source material was Tregs sorted from blood. These receptors were collected from a human donor in good health.

This clone appeared once. V gene TRBV6-5 combines with J gene TRBJ1-2; TRBD1 might be the D (6 bases). The CDR3 has 15 amino acids. In germline, CDR1 is MNHEY, CDR2 SVGAGI. V was clipped by 3 bases and J by 5 bases, with 16 bases between them. DNA for the CDR3: TGTGCCAGCAGTTATGACGCAGGGGCGTTTTATGGCTACACCTTC. This encodes CASSYDAGAFYGYTF.

This chain connects TRBV6-5 to TRBJ2-6; no firm D call. CDR1 and CDR2 from the germline V gene are MNHEY and SVGAGI. The V gene lost 8 bases and the J gene lost 3 bases, with 5 bases spanning the gap. The CDR3 runs 12 residues. Here the CDR3 DNA reads TGTGCCAGCTCTTTTGGGGCCAACGTCCTGACTTTC. Its translation: CASSFGANVLTF.

In its sample, this clone was seen a few times. This chain's CDR3 is CASTGTGPNYGYTF. The CDR3 DNA is TGTGCCAGCACCGGGACAGGGCCTAACTATGGCTACACCTTC. V gene TRBV6-5 combines with J gene TRBJ1-2, with TRBD1 matching 9 bases. V lost 7 bases, J lost 0 bases, and 3 bases stayed unmatched. The CDR3 sequence is 14 residues long. Per the germline V gene, CDR1 is MNHEY and CDR2 is SVGAGI.

V gene TRBV6-5 combines with J gene TRBJ2-3; 7 positions agree with TRBD1. Looked up from germline, CDR1 is MNHEY and CDR2 is SVGAGI. The CDR3 is 13 amino acids. Germline trimming cut 6 bases from V and 9 bases from J; bases unmatched to any gene: 9. The CDR3 reads CASSPSQGVTQYF. In nucleotides, the CDR3 is TGTGCCAGCAGCCCCTCCCAGGGGGTAACGCAGTATTTT.

This rearrangement joins TRBV5-1 to TRBJ2-3; 11 nucleotides match TRBD2. CDR3 length: 15 amino acids. Trimming removed 0 bases from V and 5 bases from J; junction bases left unmatched: 2. CDR1 is SGHRS and CDR2 is YFSETQ in the germline V gene. The CDR3 region is CASSLGLAGGDTQYF. The CDR3 nucleotides read TGCGCCAGCAGCTTGGGTCTAGCGGGGGGAGATACGCAGTATTTT.

This chain links TRBV6-1 with TRBJ1-2; D is unresolved. Germline V gene sequence: CDR1 MNHNS, CDR2 SASEGT. The CDR3 has 11 residues. Trimming left V 7 bases short and J 5 bases short, with 8 bases between. For the CDR3, the DNA is TGTGCCAGCACCTTGGGGTATGGCTACACCTTC. Translating it yields CASTLGYGYTF.

J is TRBJ1-3 and V is TRBV18; 10 bases align to TRBD2. With the DNA end fitting TRBJ2-2 better, the J assignment may be wrong. Germline V gene sequence: CDR1 KGHSH, CDR2 LQKENI. CDR3 length equals 16 residues. DNA for the CDR3: TGTGCCAGCTCACCGAGGACTAGCGGCCATACCGGGGAGCTGTTTTTT. It codes for CASSPRTSGHTGELFF.

The genes are TRBV6-5 and TRBJ1-2; TRBD1 agrees at 8 bases. After removal of 4 bases from V and 9 bases from J, the junction contained 13 bases not matched to a gene. Germline V gene data show CDR1 as MNHEY and CDR2 as SVGAGI. The CDR3 length is 15 residues. This CDR3 is CASSSTQGARGSYTF. The CDR3 DNA reads as TGTGCCAGCAGTTCTACCCAGGGGGCCCGGGGAAGCTACACCTTC.

The chain combines TRBV5-1 with TRBJ2-3, with D perhaps matching TRBD1 or TRBD2 (5 bases each). V lost 2 bases and J 1 base, leaving 14 bases between the germline ends. The germline gives CDR1 SGHRS, CDR2 YFSETQ. CDR3 length: 16 amino acids. The CDR3 DNA reads as TGCGCCAGCAGCTTCTCCTACCGGGGCGGCACAGATACGCAGTATTTT. This encodes CASSFSYRGGTDTQYF.

This clone was seen ten or more times. The CDR3 DNA reads as TGTGCCAGCAGTTACTCCGGCGGCCGGGGCCAGCCCCAGCATTTT. It encodes CASSYSGGRGQPQHF. V and J are TRBV6-6 and TRBJ1-5; maybe TRBD1 (5 bases). Germline-derived CDR1 and CDR2 are MNHNY and SVGAGI (reference sequence). This CDR3 has 15 residues. With 0 bases removed from V and 7 bases from J, the gap between germline ends came to 13 bases.

The chain links TRBV2 to TRBJ2-3; maybe TRBD2 (6 bases). The CDR3 has 13 residues. Germline CDR1 and CDR2: SNHLY and FYNNEI. Trimming removed 8 bases from V and 1 base from J, with 10 bases in between. The CDR3: CASSTRGTDTQYF. The CDR3 DNA reads TGTGCCAGCTCGACTAGGGGCACAGATACGCAGTATTTT. Full variable domain (remainder filled in from reference TRBV2 and TRBJ2-3): EPEVTQTPSHQVTQMGQEVILRCVPISNHLYFYWYRQILGQKVEFLVSFYNNEISEKSEIFDDQFSVERPDGSNFTLKIRSTKLEDSAMYFCASSTRGTDTQYFGPGTRLTVL.

The chain couples TRBV18 to TRBJ1-1, with TRBD1 as a possible D gene (5 bases). The germline V gene encodes CDR1 KGHSH and CDR2 LQKENI. The V and J ends lost 0 bases and 0 bases respectively, with 8 bases between them. The CDR3 runs 15 residues. This CDR3 reads CASSPPMGLNTEAFF. The CDR3 coding sequence is TGTGCCAGCTCACCACCGATGGGACTGAACACTGAAGCTTTCTTT.

This chain uses TRBV5-4 with TRBJ2-5; no reliable D call. With 0 bases removed from V and 2 bases from J, the gap between germline ends came to 5 bases. The CDR3 sequence is 13 residues long. The germline gives CDR1 SGHNT, CDR2 YYREEE (reference sequence). Written as DNA, the CDR3 is TGTGCCAGCAGCTTGGGCAGGCAAGAGACCCAGTACTTC. This encodes CASSLGRQETQYF.

The V call is TRBV19, the J call TRBJ2-5, with 13 bases identical to TRBD2. The CDR3 contains 17 residues. Germline lookup yields CDR1 LNHDA and CDR2 SQIVND (reference sequence). Trimming at V came to 4 bases and at J to 1 base, leaving 6 bases not matched to a gene. The CDR3 protein is CASSKGLAGHFQETQYF. The CDR3 DNA follows: TGTGCCAGTAGTAAGGGACTAGCGGGGCATTTCCAAGAGACCCAGTACTTC.

The rearrangement joins TRBV27 to TRBJ2-3; D gene uncertain. The V gene's germline CDR1 is MNHEY and CDR2 SMNVEV (reference sequence). This CDR3 has 12 amino acids. Trimming removed 5 bases from V and 1 base from J, with 4 bases in between. Here the CDR3 reads CASSPGTDTQYF. The CDR3 DNA reads TGTGCCAGCAGTCCCGGCACAGATACGCAGTATTTT.

The rearrangement links TRBV19 to TRBJ1-2, with 11 nucleotides matching TRBD1. With 4 bases clipped from V and 8 bases from J, the junction kept 9 bases outside the gene matches. The CDR3 spans 15 residues. Germline V gene sequence: CDR1 LNHDA, CDR2 SQIVND (reference sequence). DNA for the CDR3: TGTGCCAGTAGTAATCTCGGACAGGGGGCACGGGGCTACACCTTC. Encoded protein: CASSNLGQGARGYTF.

This clone was counted only a few times. V gene TRBV5-4 combines with J gene TRBJ1-1; TRBD1 might be the D (6 bases). Germline-derived CDR1 and CDR2 are SGHNT and YYREEE (reference sequence). This CDR3 has 12 residues. Trimming shortened V by 3 bases and J by 8 bases, and 11 bases separated the two germline ends. The CDR3, as DNA: TGTGCCAGCAGCTCGACAGGTACAGAAGCTTTCTTT. It specifies CASSSTGTEAFF. Full variable domain (remainder filled in from reference TRBV5-4 and TRBJ1-1): ETGVTQSPTHLIKTRGQQVTLRCSSQSGHNTVSWYQQALGQGPQFIFQYYREEENGRGNFPPRFSGLQFPNYSSELNVNALELDDSALYLCASSSTGTEAFFGQGTRLTVV.

Remarks on this clone: Sequence at one end of the junction differs from germline and may be a read error. The chain couples TRBV6-1 to TRBJ1-6; D possibly corresponds to TRBD1 (5 bases). From germline, CDR1 is MNHNS and CDR2 SASEGT. This CDR3 has 14 amino acids. CDR3: CASSERGDNSPFHF. CDR3 coding DNA: TGTGCCAGCAGTGAAAGGGGCGACAATTCACCCTTCCACTTT.

The genes are TRBV11-1 and TRBJ2-7, with D tentatively TRBD1 (6 bases). This CDR3 region has 13 residues. V gave up 5 bases and J gave up 3 bases, with 11 bases separating them. Germline V lookup: CDR1 SGHAT, CDR2 FQDESV (reference sequence). CDR3 region: CASSIGQNYEQYF. Here the CDR3 DNA reads TGTGCCAGCAGCATCGGACAGAACTACGAGCAGTACTTC. Complete variable domain (other parts from reference TRBV11-1 and TRBJ2-7): EAEVAQSPRYKITEKSQAVAFWCDPISGHATLYWYRQILGQGPELLVQFQDESVVDDSQLPKDRFSAERLKGVDSTLKIQPAELGDSAMYLCASSIGQNYEQYFGPGTRLTVT.

This chain links TRBV10-1 with TRBJ2-7; a possible D gene is TRBD1 (6 bases). Per the germline V gene, CDR1 is WNHNN and CDR2 is SYGVQD (reference sequence). The CDR3 extends over 15 amino acids. Trimming pared 2 bases from V and 1 base from J, leaving 12 bases between. Here the CDR3 DNA reads TGCGCCAGCAGTGAGGCCCAGACAGGATCCTACGAGCAGTACTTC. Its protein product is CASSEAQTGSYEQYF.

V and J are TRBV30 and TRBJ2-1, with 8 positions matching TRBD1. This CDR3 is built from 18 residues. Trimming cost V 3 bases and J 1 base; bases outside gene matches: 14. Germline lookup yields CDR1 GTSNPN and CDR2 SVGIG (reference sequence). CDR3 nucleotide sequence: TGTGCCTGGAGATCGGACAGGGACCCGAGGAGGTCCTACAATGAGCAGTTCTTC. Translating gives CAWRSDRDPRRSYNEQFF.

CDR3 loop: CASSLVVVGGNTEAFF. The CDR3 coding sequence is TGCGCCAGCAGCTTGGTAGTGGTCGGTGGGAACACTGAAGCTTTCTTT. The chain employs TRBV5-1 and TRBJ1-1, with unresolved D. This CDR3 contains 16 residues. The V gene's germline CDR1 is SGHRS and CDR2 YFSETQ. Between the trimmed V and J ends, which lost 0 bases and 1 base, there was a span of 13 bases.

The chain is built from TRBV5-1 and TRBJ1-2; no reliable D call. This CDR3 is built from 13 residues. Germline assignment: CDR1 SGHRS and CDR2 YFSETQ. V gave up 4 bases and J gave up 2 bases, with 9 bases separating them. CDR3: CASSPQRNYGYTF. The CDR3, as DNA: TGCGCCAGCAGCCCCCAGCGCAACTATGGCTACACCTTC.